These T cell receptor beta chains were read from a single sample in a study of shared clonotypes between healthy human individuals. Some clones are missing from TCRdb's copy, which holds only in-frame ones; the method was immunoSEQ multiplex PCR. The profile covers 1.5 million to 2.5 million clones, with about 95% appearing a single time and more than 0.95% taken by the ten largest. Specimen: naive CD8+ T cells sorted from blood. The receptors here all came from a young man in good health. The CDR3 runs from the conserved cysteine through the conserved F or W. D genes are given only for firm matches. Where a row states a size, it is once, few, many or the class of an expanded clone; other rows omit it.

j_call clone_size v_call d_call cdr3_nt cdr3_aa
TRBJ2-1 . TRBV5-1 TRBD1 TGCGCCAGCAGCACCGGACAGGGGACCAATGAGCAGTTCTTC CASSTGQGTNEQFF
TRBJ1-5 . TRBV28 . TGTGCCAGCAGCGAGGGTAATCAGCCCCAGCATTTT CASSEGNQPQHF
TRBJ2-3 . TRBV4-3 TRBD2 TGCGCCAGCAGCCAAGGCCCTTCTGGGACTAGCGGGAGGGCCGCAGATACGCAGTATTTT CASSQGPSGTSGRAADTQYF
TRBJ2-3 . TRBV6-6 TRBD2 TGTGCCAGCAGTTATTTCTCCCTAGCGGGGGGCGATACGCAGTATTTT CASSYFSLAGGDTQYF
TRBJ2-7 . TRBV7-9 . TGTGCCAGCAGCGACCGGGACAACTCCTACGAGCAGTACTTC CASSDRDNSYEQYF
TRBJ2-7 . TRBV9 . TGTGCCAGCAGCGGACATCCGGACGGCGAGCAGTACTTC CASSGHPDGEQYF
TRBJ1-6 once TRBV19 . TGTGCCAGCGGGATGGGGGAGAATTCACCCCTCCACTTT CASGMGENSPLHF
TRBJ2-7 . TRBV7-6 TRBD2 TGTGCCAGCCAGCTTAGAGCGGGGGAGGGTTACGAGCAGTACTTC CASQLRAGEGYEQYF
TRBJ1-2 . TRBV6-5 TRBD1 TGTGCCAGCAGATCACAAGGACAGGGCCAATATGGCTACACCTTC CASRSQGQGQYGYTF
TRBJ1-5 . TRBV5-6 . TGTGCCAGCAGCTTGAAGGGGGTCCAGCCCCAGCATTTT CASSLKGVQPQHF
TRBJ1-3 once TRBV2 . TGTGCCAGCAGTGGACAGGAGAACTCTGGAAACACCATATATTTT CASSGQENSGNTIYF
TRBJ2-7 . TRBV4-1 . TGCGCCAGCAGCCAAGATGGCCGTTTGCAGGCAACCTACGAGCAGTACTTC CASSQDGRLQATYEQYF
TRBJ2-7 . TRBV5-4 . TGTGCCAGCAGCCCCTCAAACACCTACGAGCAGTACTTC CASSPSNTYEQYF
TRBJ2-4 . TRBV7-8 . TGTGCCAGCAGCCCCAGGGGAGCGGGCTCACCTCTAGCCAAAAACATTCAGTACTTC CASSPRGAGSPLAKNIQYF
TRBJ1-1 once TRBV30 . TGTGCCTGGAGGGGCGGGGGGTCCCTTGAAGCTTTCTTT CAWRGGGSLEAFF
TRBJ2-2 . TRBV5-4 . TGTGCCAGCAGCTTTGGGGCCACCGGGGAGCTGTTTTTT CASSFGATGELFF
TRBJ2-7 . TRBV7-9 . TGTGCCAGCAGCCCCTTAGGACGCTCCTACGAGCAGTACTTC CASSPLGRSYEQYF
TRBJ2-3 once TRBV19 TRBD2 TGTGCCAGTAGTGCGACTAGCGGGGGGGCCGCAGATACGCAGTATTTT CASSATSGGAADTQYF
TRBJ2-7 . TRBV19 TRBD1 TGTGCCCCGGGACCGGGACAGGGGGTCGCGGAGCAGTACTTC CAPGPGQGVAEQYF
TRBJ2-1 . TRBV27 . TGTGCCAGCAGCGCCGCGGGATGGAATGAGCAGTTCTTC CASSAAGWNEQFF
TRBJ2-1 . TRBV7-8 TRBD1 TGTGCCAGCAGCTTAGCGGAATTAGACAGGGGGCTCCGTCGTTCCAATGAGCAGTTCTTC CASSLAELDRGLRRSNEQFF
TRBJ2-7 . TRBV7-9 TRBD1 TGTGCCAGCAGCGAGCGGACAGGGTTAGACGAGCAGTACTTC CASSERTGLDEQYF
TRBJ1-1 once TRBV5-1 . TGCGCCAGCAGCTTGGGGCCAAAGGGGGACACTGAAGCTTTCTTT CASSLGPKGDTEAFF
TRBJ2-3 . TRBV27 TRBD2 TGTGCCAGCAGTTTTGGACTAGCGGGATTTAGTGATACGCAGTATTTT CASSFGLAGFSDTQYF
TRBJ2-7 . TRBV6-1 TRBD1 TGTGCCAGCAGTGAGACAGGGGGGGACCCCTACGAGCAGTACTTC CASSETGGDPYEQYF
TRBJ2-5 . TRBV4-3 . TGCGCCAGCAGCCAAGAGTATGGAAGGGGCTTCCAAGAGACCCAGTACTTC CASSQEYGRGFQETQYF
TRBJ2-2 . TRBV10-3 TRBD1 TGTGCAACCTGGGGGACAGACGCGAACACCGGGGAGCTGTTTTTT CATWGTDANTGELFF